This entry lists 14 T cell receptor beta chains sequenced from one sample in a study of PD-1 blockade in classical Hodgkin lymphoma. The time point denotes: cycle 4 day 1 (C4D1), after less than 7 weeks of nivolumab. In every patient, relapse followed autologous stem cell transplantation, while exposure to brentuximab vedotin differed. The method was immunoSEQ multiplex PCR; TCRdb's version includes in-frame clones alone and lacks a portion of them. The sample holds tens of thousands of clones, roughly 78% seen once. The sample consisted of peripheral blood mononuclear cells (PBMCs), taken before the fourth cycle of nivolumab. The receptors were gathered from a human donor with classical Hodgkin lymphoma.

This clone was picked up a small number of times. The genes are TRBV5-6 and TRBJ1-3; D is unresolved. The CDR3 runs to 14 residues. CDR1 and CDR2 from the germline V gene are SGHDT and YYEEEE. Between the trimmed V and J ends, which lost 5 bases and 0 bases, there was a span of 9 bases. CDR3 DNA sequence: TGTGCCAGCAGTATGACAATCTCTGGAAACACCATATATTTT. Amino acid sequence: CASSMTISGNTIYF. Full variable domain (rest looked up from reference TRBV5-6 and TRBJ1-3): DAGVTQSPTHLIKTRGQQVTLRCSPKSGHDTVSWYQQALGQGPQFIFQYYEEEERQRGNFPDRFSGHQFPNYSSELNVNALLLGDSALYLCASSMTISGNTIYFGEGSWLTVV.

In this sample, this clone is medium-sized. The chain carries TRBV6-5 and TRBJ1-5; D gene unclear. Germline CDR1 is MNHEY and CDR2 is SVGAGI. Trimming cost V 8 bases and J 4 bases, with 12 bases left between them. The CDR3 totals 13 residues. CDR3 sequence reads: CASSPTGNQPQHF. The CDR3 DNA is TGTGCCAGCTCCCCGACGGGGAATCAGCCCCAGCATTTT.

This chain links TRBV11-2 with TRBJ1-6; D possibly corresponds to TRBD1 (5 bases). This CDR3 contains 13 residues. Germline CDR1 reads SGHAT; CDR2 reads FQNNGV. V was pared by 5 bases and J by 7 bases, with 9 bases between. Written as DNA, the CDR3 is TGTGCCAGCAGCCCACAGGAAAATTCACCCCTCCACTTT. Its protein is CASSPQENSPLHF.

The sample holds a few counts of this clone. This CDR3 reads CASSPGLYNEQFF. CDR3 DNA sequence: TGTGCCAGCAGCCCGGGACTCTACAATGAGCAGTTCTTC. The V and J genes are TRBV5-6 and TRBJ2-1; possibly TRBD2 for D (6 bases). This CDR3 is 13 amino acids long. From germline, CDR1 is SGHDT and CDR2 YYEEEE. Trimming took 4 bases from V and 3 from J, leaving 8 bases between them.

This chain connects TRBV28 to TRBJ2-1; TRBD1 or TRBD2 may be the D gene (6 bases each). Deletions cut 2 bases from V and 7 bases from J, with 21 bases between. This CDR3 region has 17 residues. CDR1 is MDHEN, CDR2 SYDVKM, per germline. CDR3 sequence reads: CASSLLQGGALSNEQFF. The CDR3 DNA reads TGTGCCAGCAGTTTACTACAGGGAGGTGCTCTGAGTAATGAGCAGTTCTTC.

This sequence joins TRBV28 and TRBJ2-7; unclear D gene. Germline V gene data show CDR1 as MDHEN and CDR2 as SYDVKM. This CDR3 is 14 amino acids long. V lost 2 bases and J lost 6, with 14 bases in between. Here the CDR3 reads CASSLVRPTGEQYF. The DNA for the CDR3 is TGTGCCAGCAGTTTAGTCCGACCCACCGGCGAGCAGTACTTC.

This clone was counted a few times. The genes are TRBV9 and TRBJ1-4; D call uncertain. Germline CDR1 and CDR2: SGDLS and YYNGEE. V was shortened by 4 bases and J by 7 bases, with 17 bases between the two germline ends. CDR3 size: 15 residues. The CDR3 here is CASSSLGNIGEKLFF. CDR3 nucleotide sequence: TGTGCCAGCAGCTCATTAGGGAATATTGGTGAAAAACTGTTTTTT. Supplemented by reference TRBV9 and TRBJ1-4, the full variable domain reads DSGVTQTPKHLITATGQRVTLRCSPRSGDLSVYWYQQSLDQGLQFLIQYYNGEERAKGNILERFSAQQFPDLHSELNLSSLELGDSALYFCASSSLGNIGEKLFFGSGTQLSVL.

The CDR3 region has the DNA TGTGCCAGTAGTAGGACGGGAGGCAACACAGATACGCAGTATTTT. It specifies CASSRTGGNTDTQYF. This sequence joins TRBV19 and TRBJ2-3, with 7 bases lining up with TRBD2. CDR1 LNHDA and CDR2 SQIVND come from the germline V gene (reference sequence). After removal of 4 bases from V and 2 bases from J, the junction contained 6 bases not matched to a gene. The CDR3 extends over 15 amino acids.

The V and J genes are TRBV28 and TRBJ2-1; D possibly corresponds to TRBD1 (6 bases). This CDR3 contains 15 residues. Deletions cut 5 bases from V and 5 bases from J, with 16 bases between. CDR1 MDHEN and CDR2 SYDVKM come from the germline V gene. CDR3 sequence (DNA): TGTGCCAGCAGTCCCTCGGACAGAGCAGACAATGAGCAGTTCTTC. Protein: CASSPSDRADNEQFF.

The V call is TRBV5-1, the J call TRBJ2-1, with 9 bases lining up with TRBD2. The CDR3 totals 15 residues. Germline V gene lookup returns CDR1 SGHRS and CDR2 YFSETQ. Trimming at V came to 4 bases and at J to 4 bases, leaving 6 bases not matched to a gene. This chain's CDR3 is CASSAGLALYNEQFF. CDR3 in DNA: TGCGCCAGCAGCGCGGGACTAGCACTTTACAATGAGCAGTTCTTC.

V and J are TRBV20-1 and TRBJ1-1; no firm D call. This CDR3 is built from 10 residues. Germline CDR1 and CDR2: DFQATT and SNEGSKA (reference sequence). Trimming left V 5 bases short and J 1 base short, with 2 bases between. The CDR3 protein is CSAQNTEAFF. The CDR3 coding sequence is TGCAGTGCTCAGAACACTGAAGCTTTCTTT.

The rearrangement joins TRBV6-7 to TRBJ1-6; D gene unclear. TRBV6-7 is sorted into the ORF group, with uncertain function. The CDR3 runs 15 residues. Trimming removed 2 bases at V and 8 bases at J, with 13 bases between. The CDR3 here is CASSYPPEVDSPLHF. CDR3 bases: TGTGCCAGCAGTTACCCCCCCGAAGTGGATTCACCCCTCCACTTT.

This clone was seen repeatedly, ten times or more. The chain carries TRBV18 and TRBJ1-2, with 9 positions matching TRBD1. Germline assignment: CDR1 KGHSH and CDR2 LQKENI. The length of the CDR3 is 15 residues. The junction had 4 bases not matched to a gene; V was cut back by 3 bases and J by 2 bases. The CDR3 region is CASSPVQGANYGYTF. The CDR3 bases are TGTGCCAGCTCACCCGTACAGGGGGCGAACTATGGCTACACCTTC.

This clone was recorded only once. The CDR3 region is CASSYSDRVDTQYF. The CDR3 region has the DNA TGTGCCAGCAGTTACTCGGACAGGGTAGATACGCAGTATTTT. The V and J genes are TRBV6-5 and TRBJ2-3; TRBD1 matches at 8 bases. Unmatched junction bases numbered 1, after V lost 0 bases and J lost 5 bases. Germline V gives CDR1 MNHEY, CDR2 SVGAGI. This CDR3 has 14 amino acids.